One sample yielded the 2 T cell receptor beta chains listed below, sequenced in a study of blood T cell repertoires in COVID-19. Libraries were prepared by immunoSEQ multiplex PCR; TCRdb keeps only in-frame clonotypes and omits some of them. The sample lists approximately 51,000 clones, 85% to 90% occurring once. The sample consisted of peripheral blood. The receptor set was obtained from a woman of 80 years or more with COVID-19, enrolled during active disease.

J is TRBJ1-5 and V is TRBV7-2; D perhaps matches TRBD1 (6 bases). This CDR3 comprises 15 residues. Trimming shortened V by 2 bases and J by 16 bases, and 24 bases separated the two germline ends. Per germline, CDR1 SGHTA and CDR2 FQGNSA. CDR3 residues: CASSLRMGGPMPYHF. CDR3 DNA: TGTGCCAGCAGCTTAAGGATGGGGGGGCCCATGCCTTACCATTTT. The full variable domain, in which reference TRBV7-2 and TRBJ1-5 provide the parts outside the CDR3, is GAGVSQSPSNKVTEKGKDVELRCDPISGHTALYWYRQSLGQGLEFLIYFQGNSAPDKSGLPSDRFSAERTGGSVSTLTIQRTQQEDSAVYLCASSLRMGGPMPYHFGDGTRLSIL.

This sequence joins TRBV28 and TRBJ1-2, with TRBD1 identical over 9 bases. Germline V CDR1 and CDR2: MDHEN, SYDVKM. V shed 1 base, J shed 4 bases, and the junction held 7 bases outside the gene matches. The CDR3 spans 16 residues. As DNA, the CDR3 is TGTGCCAGCAGTTTATCCTGGACAGGGGCGTCCTATGGCTACACCTTC. Its translation: CASSLSWTGASYGYTF.